The 9 T cell receptor beta chains below come from one sample, sequenced in a study of blood T cell repertoires in COVID-19. Repertoires were generated with immunoSEQ multiplex PCR, while TCRdb's copy carries only in-frame clones and drops some. The sample has 45,000 to 70,000 clones; roughly 84% are singletons. Sequencing used peripheral blood. The source of these receptors is a woman aged 80 or older with acute or convalescent COVID-19.

The chain has TRBV18 and TRBJ1-1, with a possible D match to TRBD1 (5 bases). V was cut by 3 bases and J by 1 base, with 15 bases left in between. This CDR3 comprises 16 residues. CDR1 KGHSH and CDR2 LQKENI come from the germline V gene. The CDR3 reads CASSPSGGGTNTEAFF. The CDR3 nucleotides are TGTGCCAGCTCACCGTCCGGGGGGGGAACGAACACTGAAGCTTTCTTT.

The V and J genes are TRBV19 and TRBJ2-5, with D tentatively TRBD1 (5 bases). V lost 6 bases to trimming and J lost 4 bases, with 12 bases between them. CDR1 is LNHDA and CDR2 is SQIVND in the germline V gene (reference sequence). The CDR3 spans 13 residues. CDR3 sequence: CASSPPGLETQYF. The CDR3 DNA follows: TGTGCCAGTAGCCCTCCAGGGTTAGAGACCCAGTACTTC. Variable domain in full (rest from reference TRBV19 and TRBJ2-5): DGGITQSPKYLFRKEGQNVTLSCEQNLNHDAMYWYRQDPGQGLRLIYYSQIVNDFQKGDIAEGYSVSREKKESFPLTVTSAQKNPTAFYLCASSPPGLETQYFGPGTRLLVL.

The V gene is TRBV7-9, the J gene TRBJ2-3; 9 bases are shared with TRBD1. V lost 1 base to trimming and J lost 4 bases; unmatched junction nucleotides: 15. CDR3 length: 19 amino acids. The germline CDR1 and CDR2 sequences are SEHNR and FQNEAQ (reference sequence). This CDR3 reads CASSLELIGSRTGADTQYF. The CDR3 DNA reads TGTGCCAGCAGCTTAGAGTTAATAGGTTCCAGGACAGGGGCAGATACGCAGTATTTT.

This chain uses TRBV18 with TRBJ2-3; the match to TRBD2 covers 10 bases. J lost 7 bases, V lost 0 bases, and 10 bases had no gene match. The length of the CDR3 is 17 residues. Germline lookup yields CDR1 KGHSH and CDR2 LQKENI. CDR3 in amino acids: CASSPPSGGAVVNTQYF. In DNA, the CDR3 is TGTGCCAGCTCACCACCGAGCGGGGGGGCCGTGGTGAATACGCAGTATTTT.

V and J are TRBV15 and TRBJ1-2, with a weak D call TRBD1 (6 bases). Germline-derived CDR1 and CDR2 are LNHNV and YYDKDF (reference sequence). This CDR3 is built from 18 residues. V lost 0 bases and J lost 4, with 21 bases in between. The CDR3 sequence: CATSRDSGAGSVGYGYTF. In DNA form, the CDR3 reads TGTGCCACCAGCAGAGATTCAGGGGCAGGGAGCGTGGGCTATGGCTACACCTTC.

This clone has only one observation. V and J are TRBV20-1 and TRBJ2-1; 10 positions agree with TRBD2. This CDR3 contains 15 residues. The germline V gene encodes CDR1 DFQATT and CDR2 SNEGSKA (reference sequence). V lost 3 bases, J lost 4 bases, and 6 bases stayed unmatched. The CDR3 bases are TGCAGTGCTAGTCCTAGCGGGGGAATTTACAATGAGCAGTTCTTC. Amino acids: CSASPSGGIYNEQFF.

The gene calls are TRBV6-6 and TRBJ1-5; D is unresolved. The CDR3 loop spans 17 amino acids. Trimming cost V 5 bases and J 3 bases, with 20 bases left between them. Germline V lookup: CDR1 MNHNY, CDR2 SVGAGI (reference sequence). For the CDR3, the DNA is TGTGCCAGCAGTCTCAGTTTAGGGCCGGGAGACAATCAGCCCCAGCATTTT. It is translated as CASSLSLGPGDNQPQHF.

In this sample, this clone turned up a few times. The V call is TRBV3-1 (or the pseudogene TRBV3-2), the J call TRBJ2-3; D possibly corresponds to TRBD2 (5 bases). CDR3 length: 12 amino acids. In germline, CDR1 is LGHDT, CDR2 YNNKEL (reference sequence). V lost 2 bases, J lost 7 bases, and 7 bases lay in between. The CDR3 region has the DNA TGTGCCAGCAGCCAACTAGCCAATACGCAGTATTTT. Translation gives CASSQLANTQYF.

J is TRBJ1-2 and V is TRBV5-6; no firm D call. The CDR3 is made up of 14 amino acids. Looked up from germline, CDR1 is SGHDT and CDR2 is YYEEEE. V was trimmed by 4 bases and J by 2 bases, leaving 12 bases between them. The DNA of the CDR3 is TGTGCCAGCAGCCGGCGGGGTGCAAACTATGGCTACACCTTC. Its protein product is CASSRRGANYGYTF.